Listed below are T cell receptor beta chains from one sample, sequenced in a study of T-cell reconstitution after alpha-beta-depleted transplantation in children. TCRdb used MiXCR to reprocess the PCR reads, holding one entry per CDR3 protein. This table holds about 470,000 distinct CDR3 sequences, roughly 43% found once. The specimen was PBMCs, collected before TCRalphabeta/CD19-depleted stem cell transplant. These TCRs come from a girl aged 2-10 years with aplastic anemia, due to receive a stem cell transplant. Both conserved end residues are trimmed from each CDR3. Fields, in order: J gene, clone size, V gene, D gene, CDR3 protein. D genes are given only for firm matches. A row's size may be missing; if present it is once, few, many or a size class.

TRBJ2-1,NA,TRBV5-6,TRBD1,ASSTITGTGAYNEQF
TRBJ2-5,NA,TRBV4-1,NA,ASSQGGRDTETQY
TRBJ2-5,NA,TRBV4-2,NA,ASSQSLGGQETPY
TRBJ2-5,NA,TRBV18,NA,ASSPQPQLIRQETQY
TRBJ2-2,few,TRBV15,NA,ATKISSGGVSGELF
TRBJ2-7,many,TRBV5-6,NA,ASSFVGGTPYEQY
TRBJ2-7,few,TRBV20-1,TRBD1,SARPPGQLSYEQY
TRBJ1-5,few,TRBV6-2/TRBV6-3,NA,ASSQQGLSGQPQH
TRBJ1-3,once,TRBV20-1,NA,SARDGQISGNTIY
TRBJ1-1,NA,TRBV29-1,NA,SVARDIGNTEAF
TRBJ2-7,few,TRBV12-3/TRBV12-4,NA,ASSYGAQASYEQY
TRBJ1-1,many,TRBV6-5,NA,ASSLPGQLPEAF
TRBJ2-1,few,TRBV19,TRBD2,ARPLGTSGRKRYGNEQF
TRBJ2-1,NA,TRBV6-5,NA,ASSYSERSYNEQF
TRBJ1-1,few,TRBV6-1,NA,ASRQIGGSGTEAF
TRBJ2-3,NA,TRBV20-1,TRBD1,SAAPQGAANPDTQY
TRBJ1-2,NA,TRBV28,NA,ASALQGPYGYT
TRBJ2-3,NA,TRBV20-1,TRBD2,SARDLDRTSGRGADTQY
TRBJ2-7,NA,TRBV10-3,NA,AIRGTSDGVLEQY
TRBJ1-1,NA,TRBV29-1,NA,SVEDSEGTEAF
TRBJ1-2,NA,TRBV27,TRBD1,ASRRTGPYGYT
TRBJ2-3,NA,TRBV20-1,TRBD2,SARSTSGIQGDTQY
TRBJ1-6,NA,TRBV28,NA,ASSRLFPLH
TRBJ1-6,NA,TRBV7-9,NA,ASSFLAADSPLH
TRBJ1-1,few,TRBV10-2,NA,ASTVLGAANTEAF
TRBJ2-1,many,TRBV24-1,TRBD1,ATSDALRDRAYNEQF
TRBJ2-7,NA,TRBV10-3,TRBD2,AISASSGSPYEQY